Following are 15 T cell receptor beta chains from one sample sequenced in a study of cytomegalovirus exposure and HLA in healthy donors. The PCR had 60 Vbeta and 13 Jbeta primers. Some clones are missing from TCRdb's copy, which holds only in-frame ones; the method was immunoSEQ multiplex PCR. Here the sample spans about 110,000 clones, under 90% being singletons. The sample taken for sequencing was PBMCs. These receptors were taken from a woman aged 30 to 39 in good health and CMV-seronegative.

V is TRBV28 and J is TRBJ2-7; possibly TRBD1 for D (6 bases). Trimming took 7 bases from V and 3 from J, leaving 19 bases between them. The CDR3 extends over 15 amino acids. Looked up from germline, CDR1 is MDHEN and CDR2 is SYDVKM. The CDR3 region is CASIAGGDQIYEQYF. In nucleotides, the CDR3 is TGTGCCAGCATCGCTGGGGGCGACCAGATCTACGAGCAGTACTTC.

As DNA, the CDR3 is TGTGCCAGCAGCTTAGTAGCGGGAGAGGCCTACGAGCAGTACTTC. It encodes CASSLVAGEAYEQYF. The chain recombines TRBV7-9 with TRBJ2-7, with TRBD2 matching 9 bases. CDR1 is SEHNR, CDR2 FQNEAQ, per germline (reference sequence). J was trimmed by 2 bases and V by 1 base; bases with no gene match: 3. This CDR3 spans 15 amino acids.

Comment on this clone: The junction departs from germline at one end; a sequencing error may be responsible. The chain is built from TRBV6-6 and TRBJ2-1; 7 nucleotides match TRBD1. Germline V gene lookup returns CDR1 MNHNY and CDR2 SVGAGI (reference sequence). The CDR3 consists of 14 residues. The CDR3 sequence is CAGSYGTGDNEQFF. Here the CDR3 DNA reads TGTGCCGGCAGTTACGGTACAGGGGACAATGAGCAGTTCTTC.

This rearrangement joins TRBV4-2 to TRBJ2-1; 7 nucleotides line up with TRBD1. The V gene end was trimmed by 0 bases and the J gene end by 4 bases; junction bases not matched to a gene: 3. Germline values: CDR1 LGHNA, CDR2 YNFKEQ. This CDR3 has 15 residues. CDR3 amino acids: CASSQEWTGYNEQFF. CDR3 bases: TGTGCCAGCAGCCAAGAATGGACAGGTTACAATGAGCAGTTCTTC.

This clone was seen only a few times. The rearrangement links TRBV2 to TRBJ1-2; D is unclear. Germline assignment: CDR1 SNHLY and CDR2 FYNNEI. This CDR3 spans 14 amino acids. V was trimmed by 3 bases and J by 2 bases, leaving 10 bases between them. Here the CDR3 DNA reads TGTGCCAGCAGTGATCTGTCGCGCAACTATGGCTACACCTTC. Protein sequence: CASSDLSRNYGYTF.

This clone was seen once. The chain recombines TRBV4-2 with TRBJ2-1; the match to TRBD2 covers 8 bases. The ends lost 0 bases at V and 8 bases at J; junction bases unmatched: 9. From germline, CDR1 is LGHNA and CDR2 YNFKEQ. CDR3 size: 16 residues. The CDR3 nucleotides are TGTGCCAGCAGCCAAGAACTGGGGACTAGAATCGATGAGCAGTTCTTC. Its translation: CASSQELGTRIDEQFF.

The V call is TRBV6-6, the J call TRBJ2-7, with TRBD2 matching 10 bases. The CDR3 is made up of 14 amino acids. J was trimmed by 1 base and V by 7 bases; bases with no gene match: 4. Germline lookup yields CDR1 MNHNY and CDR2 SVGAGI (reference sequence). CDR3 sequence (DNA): TGTGCCAGCAACCCTAGCGGGAGATCCTACGAGCAGTACTTC. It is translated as CASNPSGRSYEQYF.

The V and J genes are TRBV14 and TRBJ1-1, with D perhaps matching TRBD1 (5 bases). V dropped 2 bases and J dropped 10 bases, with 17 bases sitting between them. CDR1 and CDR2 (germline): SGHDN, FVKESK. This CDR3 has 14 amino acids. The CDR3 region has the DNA TGTGCCAGCAGCCAAAGGCACCCCGGGGGGGGAGCTTTCTTT. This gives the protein CASSQRHPGGGAFF.

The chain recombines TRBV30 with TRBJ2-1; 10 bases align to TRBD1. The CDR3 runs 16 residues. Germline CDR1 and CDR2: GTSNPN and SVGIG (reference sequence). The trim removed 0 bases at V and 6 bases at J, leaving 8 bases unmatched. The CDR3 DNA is TGTGCCTGGAGTGTTTTAGGGACAGGGGTTCTCAATGAGCAGTTCTTC. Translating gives CAWSVLGTGVLNEQFF.

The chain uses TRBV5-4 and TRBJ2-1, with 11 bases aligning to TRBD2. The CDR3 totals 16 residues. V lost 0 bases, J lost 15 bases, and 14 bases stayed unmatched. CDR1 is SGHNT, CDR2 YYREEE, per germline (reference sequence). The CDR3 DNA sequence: TGTGCCAGCAGCTTGGACACCGGGACTAGCGGACCGCAGCCGTTCTTC. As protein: CASSLDTGTSGPQPFF.

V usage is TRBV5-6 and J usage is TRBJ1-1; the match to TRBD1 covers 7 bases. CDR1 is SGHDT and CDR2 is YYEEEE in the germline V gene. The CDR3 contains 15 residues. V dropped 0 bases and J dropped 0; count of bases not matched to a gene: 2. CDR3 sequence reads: CASSLAGTVNTEAFF. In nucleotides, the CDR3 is TGTGCCAGCAGCTTGGCGGGGACAGTGAACACTGAAGCTTTCTTT.

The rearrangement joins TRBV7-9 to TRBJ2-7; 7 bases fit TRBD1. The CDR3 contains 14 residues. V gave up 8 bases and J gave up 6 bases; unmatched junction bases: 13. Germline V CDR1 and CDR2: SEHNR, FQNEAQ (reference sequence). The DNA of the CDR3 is TGTGCCAGCGGGATACAGACAGGGCGCCTCGAGCAGTACTTC. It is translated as CASGIQTGRLEQYF.

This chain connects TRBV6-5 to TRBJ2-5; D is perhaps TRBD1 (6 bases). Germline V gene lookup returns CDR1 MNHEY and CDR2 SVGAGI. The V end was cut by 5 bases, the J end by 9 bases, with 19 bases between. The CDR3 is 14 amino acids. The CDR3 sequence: CASSQNRVAGAQYF. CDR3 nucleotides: TGTGCCAGCAGTCAAAACAGGGTGGCAGGCGCCCAGTACTTC.

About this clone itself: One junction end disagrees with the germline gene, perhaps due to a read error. The DNA for the CDR3 is TGTTCCAGCAGCCCTACTAGGCTTTCCTCCACAGATACGCAGTATTTT. Its protein is CSSSPTRLSSTDTQYF. This sequence joins TRBV7-9 and TRBJ2-3, with D maybe TRBD2 (5 bases). Germline values: CDR1 SEHNR, CDR2 FQNEAQ (reference sequence). This CDR3 has 16 amino acids.

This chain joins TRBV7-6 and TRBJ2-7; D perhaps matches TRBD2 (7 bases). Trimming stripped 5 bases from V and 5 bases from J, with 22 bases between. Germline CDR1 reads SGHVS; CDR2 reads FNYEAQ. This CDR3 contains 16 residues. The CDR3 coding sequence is TGTGCCAGCAGCCTACAGGGAGGCGGACTAGGGGACGAGCAGTACTTC. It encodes CASSLQGGGLGDEQYF.